The rows below give T cell receptor beta chains drawn from one sample of a study of early T cells in non-severe SARS-CoV-2 infection. In TCRdb, the 5' RACE reads were re-called with MiXCR into one record per CDR3 protein. The data hold about 64,000 distinct CDR3 sequences, with around 20% observed a single time. The specimen comprised whole blood, sampled at baseline. The receptors originated from an adult who was a healthcare worker with PCR-confirmed SARS-CoV-2 infection or an uninfected control (not recorded which). Both conserved end residues are part of each CDR3. Each record gives: D gene, J gene, clone size, V gene, CDR3 DNA, CDR3 protein. The D gene is left open where the match is weak. The size of a clone is reported for some rows only, either as once, few or many, or as a class for expanded clones.

NA | TRBJ1-2 | many | TRBV7-9 | TGTGCCAGCAGCCCCGGTACCTATGGCTACACCTTC | CASSPGTYGYTF
TRBD2 | TRBJ2-7 | few | TRBV4-1 | TGCGCCAGCAGCCCTCACGGGGGGACTGGCTCCTACGAGCAGTACTTC | CASSPHGGTGSYEQYF
TRBD1 | TRBJ2-3 | few | TRBV12-3/TRBV12-4 | TGTGCCAGCACTCCGGACAGGGGGGCAGATACGCAGTATTTT | CASTPDRGADTQYF
NA | TRBJ2-3 | few | TRBV5-1 | TGCGCCAGCAGCTTGGACCAGACGGGGCAGTATTTT | CASSLDQTGQYF
NA | TRBJ1-2 | NA | TRBV4-1 | TGCGCCAGCAGCCAAGTCGACGGAGCTAACTATGGCTACACCTTC | CASSQVDGANYGYTF
TRBD1 | TRBJ1-4 | few | TRBV7-6 | TGTGCCAGCAGCTTAGAGACAGGGGGCAAACTGTTTTTT | CASSLETGGKLFF
TRBD1 | TRBJ2-3 | few | TRBV2 | TGTGCCAGCAGGGCTGACAGGGTCGGAGATACGCAGTATTTT | CASRADRVGDTQYF
TRBD2 | TRBJ2-5 | NA | TRBV18 | TGTGCCAGCTCACCACCCCTCGGAGCGGGGGGCCAAGAGACCCAGTACTTC | CASSPPLGAGGQETQYF
NA | TRBJ2-1 | NA | TRBV27 | TGTGCCAGCAGTCAGACAGGCCGTTACAATGAGCAGTTCTTC | CASSQTGRYNEQFF
NA | TRBJ2-3 | many | TRBV24-1 | TGTGCCACCAGTGAATCGGGAAGGGCAGATACGCAGTATTTT | CATSESGRADTQYF
NA | TRBJ1-1 | many | TRBV9 | TGTGCCAGCAGCCCCCCTCAGCTGGGAGACACTGAAGCTTTCTTT | CASSPPQLGDTEAFF
TRBD1 | TRBJ2-1 | many | TRBV10-2 | TGCGCCAGCGGCGGTTGGGGACAGGGAAATGAGCAGTTCTTC | CASGGWGQGNEQFF
NA | TRBJ1-6 | NA | TRBV18 | TGTGCCAGCTCACCTAGGACAAGAGACCATTCACCCCTCCACTTT | CASSPRTRDHSPLHF
NA | TRBJ1-1 | NA | TRBV20-1 | TGCAGTGCTAGAGGCGTCCCAGGAAGTGCTGAAGCTTTCTTT | CSARGVPGSAEAFF
TRBD2 | TRBJ2-3 | few | TRBV2 | TGTGCCAGCAGGGTACTAGCGGGGGGAGGAGATACGCAGTATTTT | CASRVLAGGGDTQYF
TRBD1 | TRBJ1-1 | NA | TRBV9 | TGTGCCAGCAGCGTTGCCCCCGTGGGACAGGGGGCAACTGAAGCTTTCTTT | CASSVAPVGQGATEAFF
NA | TRBJ2-2 | NA | TRBV27 | TGTGCCAGCAGTGTCCCGGGCGCTGGATCGGTGTTTTTT | CASSVPGAGSVFF
TRBD2 | TRBJ2-4 | few | TRBV7-2 | TGTGCCAGCAGCTTAGTGGTGACTAGCGGGGGGAAAAACATTCAGTACTTC | CASSLVVTSGGKNIQYF
NA | TRBJ2-3 | few | TRBV9 | TGTGCCAGCAGCGTCCAAGTCCGAGGAGATACGCAGTATTTT | CASSVQVRGDTQYF
TRBD1 | TRBJ2-2 | NA | TRBV10-3 | TGTGCCATCAGGGACAGGGACCTCGCGAACACCGGGGAGCTGTTTTTT | CAIRDRDLANTGELFF
NA | TRBJ2-3 | NA | TRBV4-2 | TGTGCCAGCAGCCAAGATGGAGTAAATACGCAGTATTTT | CASSQDGVNTQYF
NA | TRBJ2-3 | many | TRBV4-2 | TGTGCCAGCAGCCAATCTGGCGGGCCCTTTAGCACAGATACGCAGTATTTT | CASSQSGGPFSTDTQYF
NA | TRBJ2-7 | NA | TRBV7-9 | TGTGCCAGCAGTTCAACGGAGACTGGGGAGCAGTACTTC | CASSSTETGEQYF
NA | TRBJ1-2 | once | TRBV5-5 | TGTGCCAGCAGCCTAAACCAGGGGTACGGCTATGGCTACACCTTC | CASSLNQGYGYGYTF
NA | TRBJ1-4 | few | TRBV5-5 | TGTGCCAGCAGCTTTAGTGCCGCAACTAATGAAAAACTGTTTTTT | CASSFSAATNEKLFF
NA | TRBJ1-5 | many | TRBV4-2 | TGTGCCAGCAGCCAAGAAAGGCCACCGGGCCAGCCCCAGCATTTT | CASSQERPPGQPQHF
NA | TRBJ2-7 | NA | TRBV20-1 | TGCAGTGCTAGACCTGGAGGGAACAACTACGAGCAGTACTTC | CSARPGGNNYEQYF
NA | TRBJ2-3 | NA | TRBV11-3 | TGTGCCAGCAGCTTGGGGCTAGCCTCAGATACGCAGTATTTT | CASSLGLASDTQYF
NA | TRBJ1-2 | NA | TRBV3-1 | TGTGCCAGCAGCCCAAAGGCAGTCGTCGGGGGCTACACCTTC | CASSPKAVVGGYTF
TRBD2 | TRBJ2-1 | many | TRBV7-9 | TGTGCCAGCAGCCCAGCGGGGGGGCCGGATGAGCAGTTCTTC | CASSPAGGPDEQFF
NA | TRBJ1-1 | NA | TRBV20-1 | TGCAGTGCTAGGGGGCAGACGAACACTGAAGCTTTCTTT | CSARGQTNTEAFF
NA | TRBJ1-2 | NA | TRBV15 | TGTGCCACCAGCAGAGATCGACAGACTGGCTACACCTTC | CATSRDRQTGYTF
NA | TRBJ1-2 | NA | TRBV12-3/TRBV12-4 | TGTGCCAGCAATAAAGGGGGAGGCCACTATGGCTACACCTTC | CASNKGGGHYGYTF
NA | TRBJ2-5 | NA | TRBV4-2 | TGTGCCAGCAGCCAAGGTGCGGGGAAGTACCAAGAGACCCAGTACTTC | CASSQGAGKYQETQYF
TRBD2 | TRBJ2-5 | NA | TRBV5-1 | TGCGCCAGCAGCTCCGGGACTAGCGGGGAGTACCAAGAGACCCAGTACTTC | CASSSGTSGEYQETQYF
NA | TRBJ1-1 | NA | TRBV15 | TGTGCCACCAGCGGAGGTATGAACACTGAAGCTTTCTTT | CATSGGMNTEAFF
NA | TRBJ1-2 | few | TRBV10-3 | TGTGCCATCAGTGGGGTTCAGGGAGATGGCTACACCTTC | CAISGVQGDGYTF
NA | TRBJ1-3 | NA | TRBV12-3/TRBV12-4 | TGTGCCAGCAGATTCACAGCAATCTCTGGAAACACCATATATTTT | CASRFTAISGNTIYF
TRBD2 | TRBJ2-1 | many | TRBV9 | TGTGCCAGCTCTTGGTTACGGACTAGCGGGGGGCCGTGGGAGCAGTTCTTC | CASSWLRTSGGPWEQFF
NA | TRBJ2-5 | NA | TRBV7-9 | TGTGCCAGCAACCAACAAGAGACCCAGTACTTC | CASNQQETQYF
TRBD2 | TRBJ2-7 | NA | TRBV11-2 | TGTGCCAGCAGCTATGGGGGGGACGAGCAGTACTTC | CASSYGGDEQYF